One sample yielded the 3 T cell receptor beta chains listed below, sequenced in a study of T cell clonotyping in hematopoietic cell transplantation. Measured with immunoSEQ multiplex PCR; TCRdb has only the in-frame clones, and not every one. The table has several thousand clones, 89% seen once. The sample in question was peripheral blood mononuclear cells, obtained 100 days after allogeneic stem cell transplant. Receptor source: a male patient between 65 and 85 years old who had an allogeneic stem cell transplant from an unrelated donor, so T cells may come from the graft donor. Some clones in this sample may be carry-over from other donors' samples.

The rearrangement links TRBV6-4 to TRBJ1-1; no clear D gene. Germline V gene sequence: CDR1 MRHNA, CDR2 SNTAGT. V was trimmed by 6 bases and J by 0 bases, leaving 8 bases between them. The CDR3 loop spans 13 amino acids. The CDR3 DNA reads TGTGCCAGCAGCCGGGAGATGAACACTGAAGCTTTCTTT. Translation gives CASSREMNTEAFF.

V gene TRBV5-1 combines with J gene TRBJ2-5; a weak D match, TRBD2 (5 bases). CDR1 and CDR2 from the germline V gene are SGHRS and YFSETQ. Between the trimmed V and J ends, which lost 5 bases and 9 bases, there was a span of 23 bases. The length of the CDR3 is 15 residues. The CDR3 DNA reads TGCGCCAGCAGGGAGACGGGATCTGAAGAGTTGGCCCAGTACTTC. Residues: CASRETGSEELAQYF.

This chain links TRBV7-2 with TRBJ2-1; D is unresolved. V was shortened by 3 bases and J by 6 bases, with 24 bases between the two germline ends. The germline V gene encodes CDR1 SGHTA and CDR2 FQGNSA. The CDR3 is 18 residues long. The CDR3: CASSFLPVARLGSNEQFF. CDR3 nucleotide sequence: TGTGCCAGCAGCTTCCTTCCAGTCGCACGCCTGGGAAGCAATGAGCAGTTCTTC.